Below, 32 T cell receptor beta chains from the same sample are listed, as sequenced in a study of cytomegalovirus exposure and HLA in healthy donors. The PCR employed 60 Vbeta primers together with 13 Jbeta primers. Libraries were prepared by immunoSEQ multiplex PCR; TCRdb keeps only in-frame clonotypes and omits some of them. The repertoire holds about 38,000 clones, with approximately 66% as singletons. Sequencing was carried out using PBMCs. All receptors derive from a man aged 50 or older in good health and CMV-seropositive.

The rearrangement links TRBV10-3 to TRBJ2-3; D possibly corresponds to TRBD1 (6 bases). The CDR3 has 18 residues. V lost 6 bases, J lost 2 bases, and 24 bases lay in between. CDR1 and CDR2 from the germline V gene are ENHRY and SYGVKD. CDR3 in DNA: TGTGCCATCAGCCTTCTACCCCGCAGGGGTGGAATCACAGATACGCAGTATTTT. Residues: CAISLLPRRGGITDTQYF.

CDR3 protein: CASNSGGADTQYF. CDR3 in DNA: TGTGCCAGCAACAGCGGGGGGGCAGATACGCAGTATTTT. The chain uses TRBV6-4 and TRBJ2-3, with 10 nucleotides matching TRBD2. The length of the CDR3 is 13 residues. Trimming took 7 bases from V and 4 from J; bases not matched to a gene: 2. Per the germline V gene, CDR1 is MRHNA and CDR2 is SNTAGT.

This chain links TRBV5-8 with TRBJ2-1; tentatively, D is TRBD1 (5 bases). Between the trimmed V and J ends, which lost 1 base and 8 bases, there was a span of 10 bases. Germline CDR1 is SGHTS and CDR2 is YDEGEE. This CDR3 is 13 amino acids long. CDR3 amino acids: CASSLPGRHEQFF. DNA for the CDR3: TGTGCCAGCAGCTTGCCAGGGCGGCATGAGCAGTTCTTC. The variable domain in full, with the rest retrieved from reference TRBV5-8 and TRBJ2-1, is EAGVTQSPTHLIKTRGQQATLRCSPISGHTSVYWYQQALGLGLQFLLWYDEGEERNRGNFPPRFSGRQFPNYSSELNVNALELEDSALYLCASSLPGRHEQFFGPGTRLTVL.

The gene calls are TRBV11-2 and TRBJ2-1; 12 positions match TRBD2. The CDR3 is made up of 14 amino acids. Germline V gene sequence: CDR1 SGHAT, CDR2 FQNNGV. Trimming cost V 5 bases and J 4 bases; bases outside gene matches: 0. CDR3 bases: TGTGCCAGCAGCGGACTAGCGGGGTACAATGAGCAGTTCTTC. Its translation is CASSGLAGYNEQFF.

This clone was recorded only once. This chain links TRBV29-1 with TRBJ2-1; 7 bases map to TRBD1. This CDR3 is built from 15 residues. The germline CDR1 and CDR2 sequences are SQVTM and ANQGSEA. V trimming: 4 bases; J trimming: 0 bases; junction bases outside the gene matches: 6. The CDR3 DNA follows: TGCAGCGTTGGGGGGACAGTCATCTCCTACAATGAGCAGTTCTTC. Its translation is CSVGGTVISYNEQFF.

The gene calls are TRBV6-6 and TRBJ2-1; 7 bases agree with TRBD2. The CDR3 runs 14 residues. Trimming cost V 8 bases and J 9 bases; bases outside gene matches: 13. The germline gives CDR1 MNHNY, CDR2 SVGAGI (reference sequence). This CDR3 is CASSRASGKSEQFF. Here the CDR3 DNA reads TGTGCCAGCTCCCGGGCTAGCGGAAAATCTGAGCAGTTCTTC.

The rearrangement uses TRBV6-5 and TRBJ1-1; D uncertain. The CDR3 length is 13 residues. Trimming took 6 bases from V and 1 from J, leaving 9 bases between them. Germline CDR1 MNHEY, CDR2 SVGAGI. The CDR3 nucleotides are TGTGCCAGCAGCTTGAACAGGAACACTGAAGCTTTCTTT. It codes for CASSLNRNTEAFF.

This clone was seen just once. As DNA, the CDR3 is TGTGCCAGCAGCCAGGAAATTCTAGCGGCCTGGCTTAACACCGGGGAGCTGTTTTTT. Translation: CASSQEILAAWLNTGELFF. The V gene is TRBV4-2, the J gene TRBJ2-2; 7 positions match TRBD2. The V gene's germline CDR1 is LGHNA and CDR2 YNFKEQ. The CDR3 spans 19 residues. With V trimmed by 3 bases and J by 2 bases, 15 bases remained unmatched.

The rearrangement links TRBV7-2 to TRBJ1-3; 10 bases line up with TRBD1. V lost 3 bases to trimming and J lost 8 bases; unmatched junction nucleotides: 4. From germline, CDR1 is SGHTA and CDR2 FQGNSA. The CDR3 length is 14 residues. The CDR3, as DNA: TGTGCCAGCAGCTTCGACAGGGGGCTGGACACCATATATTTT. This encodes CASSFDRGLDTIYF.

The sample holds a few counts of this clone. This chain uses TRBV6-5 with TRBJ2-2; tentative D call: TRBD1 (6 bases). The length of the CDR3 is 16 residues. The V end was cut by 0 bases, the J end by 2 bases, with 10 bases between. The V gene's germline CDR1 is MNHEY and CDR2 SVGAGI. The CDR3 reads CASSYSMGANTGELFF. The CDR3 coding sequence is TGTGCCAGCAGTTACTCGATGGGGGCTAACACCGGGGAGCTGTTTTTT.

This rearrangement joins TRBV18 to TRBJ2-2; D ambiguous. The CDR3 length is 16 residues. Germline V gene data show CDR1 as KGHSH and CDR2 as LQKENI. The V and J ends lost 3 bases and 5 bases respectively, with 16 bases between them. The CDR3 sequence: CASSPPGGRDTGELFF. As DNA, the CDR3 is TGTGCCAGCTCACCCCCCGGCGGTCGTGATACCGGGGAGCTGTTTTTT.

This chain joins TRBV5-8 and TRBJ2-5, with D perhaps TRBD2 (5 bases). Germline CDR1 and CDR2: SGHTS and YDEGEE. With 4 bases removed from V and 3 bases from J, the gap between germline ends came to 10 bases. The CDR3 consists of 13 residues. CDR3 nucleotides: TGTGCCAGCAGCCCTAGGGAGAAAGAGACCCAGTACTTC. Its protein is CASSPREKETQYF.

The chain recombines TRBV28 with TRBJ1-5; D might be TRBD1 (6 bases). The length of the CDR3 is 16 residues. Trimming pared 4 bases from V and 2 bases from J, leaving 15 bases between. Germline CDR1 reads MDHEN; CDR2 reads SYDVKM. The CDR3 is CASSSLTGSGNQPQHF. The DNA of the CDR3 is TGTGCCAGCAGTTCCTTGACAGGTTCAGGCAATCAGCCCCAGCATTTT. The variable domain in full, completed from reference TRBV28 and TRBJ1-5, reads DVKVTQSSRYLVKRTGEKVFLECVQDMDHENMFWYRQDPGLGLRLIYFSYDVKMKEKGDIPEGYSVSREKKERFSLILESASTNQTSMYLCASSSLTGSGNQPQHFGDGTRLSIL.

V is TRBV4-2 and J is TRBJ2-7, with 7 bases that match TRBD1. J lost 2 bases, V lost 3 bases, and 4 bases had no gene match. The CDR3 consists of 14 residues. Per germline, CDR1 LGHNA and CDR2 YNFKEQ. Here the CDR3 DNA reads TGTGCCAGCAGCCAGCACAGGGGACCCTACGAGCAGTACTTC. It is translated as CASSQHRGPYEQYF.

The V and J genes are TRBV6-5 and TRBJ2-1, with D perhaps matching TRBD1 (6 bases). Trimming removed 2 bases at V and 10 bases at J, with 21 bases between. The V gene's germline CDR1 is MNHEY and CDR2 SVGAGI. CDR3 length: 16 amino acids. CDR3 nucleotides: TGTGCCAGCAGTTACACTGACGGGACAAGCGAAGGGGAGCAGTTCTTC. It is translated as CASSYTDGTSEGEQFF.

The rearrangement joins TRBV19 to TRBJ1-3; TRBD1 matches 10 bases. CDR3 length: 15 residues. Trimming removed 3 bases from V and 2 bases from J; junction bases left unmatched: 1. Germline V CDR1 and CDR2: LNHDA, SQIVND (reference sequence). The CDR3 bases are TGTGCCAGTAGTATCGGGACAGGGGCTGGAAACACCATATATTTT. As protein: CASSIGTGAGNTIYF.

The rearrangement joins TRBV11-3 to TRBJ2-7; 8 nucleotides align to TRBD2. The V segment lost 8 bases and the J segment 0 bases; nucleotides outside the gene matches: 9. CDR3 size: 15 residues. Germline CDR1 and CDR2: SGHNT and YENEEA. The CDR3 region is CASALQLAASYEQYF. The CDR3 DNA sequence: TGTGCCAGCGCTCTCCAACTAGCGGCCTCCTACGAGCAGTACTTC.

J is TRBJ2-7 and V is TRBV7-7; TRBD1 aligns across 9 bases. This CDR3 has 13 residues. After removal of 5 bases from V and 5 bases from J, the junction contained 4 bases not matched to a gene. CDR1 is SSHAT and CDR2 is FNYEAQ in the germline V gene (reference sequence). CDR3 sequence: CASSPDRGHEQYF. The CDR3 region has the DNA TGTGCCAGCAGCCCGGACAGGGGCCACGAGCAGTACTTC.

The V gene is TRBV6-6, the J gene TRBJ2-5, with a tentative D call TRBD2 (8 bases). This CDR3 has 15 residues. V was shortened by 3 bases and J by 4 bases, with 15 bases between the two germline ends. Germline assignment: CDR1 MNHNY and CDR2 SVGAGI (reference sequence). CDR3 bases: TGTGCCAGCAGTTATAGCGGGACAGAGCGAGAGACCCAGTACTTC. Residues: CASSYSGTERETQYF.

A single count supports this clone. CDR3 coding DNA: TGTGCCAGCACCACCGGGGGGCGCGAGCAGTACTTC. Translating gives CASTTGGREQYF. The chain recombines TRBV27 with TRBJ2-7, with a weak D call TRBD2 (7 bases). V gave up 7 bases and J gave up 6 bases, with 13 bases separating them. Germline assignment: CDR1 MNHEY and CDR2 SMNVEV (reference sequence). CDR3 length equals 12 residues.

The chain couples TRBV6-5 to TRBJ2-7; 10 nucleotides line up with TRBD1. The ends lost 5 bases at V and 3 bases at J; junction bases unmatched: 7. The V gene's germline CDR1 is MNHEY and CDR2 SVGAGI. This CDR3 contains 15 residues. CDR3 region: CASSRSGTGVYEQYF. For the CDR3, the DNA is TGTGCCAGCAGTCGTTCCGGGACAGGGGTCTACGAGCAGTACTTC.

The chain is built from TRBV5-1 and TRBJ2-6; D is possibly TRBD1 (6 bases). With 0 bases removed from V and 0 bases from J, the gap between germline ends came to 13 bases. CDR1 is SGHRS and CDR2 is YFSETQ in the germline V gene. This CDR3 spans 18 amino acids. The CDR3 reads CASSLVQGPSSGANVLTF. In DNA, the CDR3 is TGCGCCAGCAGCTTGGTTCAGGGGCCGAGCTCTGGGGCCAACGTCCTGACTTTC.

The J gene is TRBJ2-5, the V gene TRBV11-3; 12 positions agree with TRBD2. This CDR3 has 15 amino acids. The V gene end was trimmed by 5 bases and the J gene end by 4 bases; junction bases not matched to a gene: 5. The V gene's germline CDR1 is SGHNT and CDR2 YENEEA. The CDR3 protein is CASSPSGGAAETQYF. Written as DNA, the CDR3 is TGTGCCAGCAGCCCTAGCGGGGGGGCGGCAGAGACCCAGTACTTC.

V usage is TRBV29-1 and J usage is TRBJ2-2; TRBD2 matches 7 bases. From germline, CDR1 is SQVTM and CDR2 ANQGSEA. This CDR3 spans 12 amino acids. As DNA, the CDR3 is TGCTGGGGGGAGGGTAAGGCCGGGGAGCTGTTTTTT. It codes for CWGEGKAGELFF.

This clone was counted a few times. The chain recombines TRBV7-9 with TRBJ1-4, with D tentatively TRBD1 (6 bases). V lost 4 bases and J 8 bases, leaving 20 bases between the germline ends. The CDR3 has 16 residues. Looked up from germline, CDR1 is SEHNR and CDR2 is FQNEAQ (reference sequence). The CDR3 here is CASSSGQTSGGEKLFF. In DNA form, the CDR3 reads TGTGCCAGCAGCTCCGGACAGACCTCGGGTGGGGAAAAACTGTTTTTT.

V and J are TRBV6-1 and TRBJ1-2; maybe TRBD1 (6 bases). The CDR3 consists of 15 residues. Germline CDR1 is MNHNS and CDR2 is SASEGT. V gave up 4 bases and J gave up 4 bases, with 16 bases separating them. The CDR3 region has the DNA TGTGCCAGCAGTGTTACAGGGATGATCGCCTATGGCTACACCTTC. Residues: CASSVTGMIAYGYTF.

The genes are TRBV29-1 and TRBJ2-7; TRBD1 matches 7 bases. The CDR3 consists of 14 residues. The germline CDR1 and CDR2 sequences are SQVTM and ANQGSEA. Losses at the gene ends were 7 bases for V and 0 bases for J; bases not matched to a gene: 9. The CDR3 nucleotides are TGCAGCGCTCGGACAGGCGAAAGCTCCTACGAGCAGTACTTC. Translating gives CSARTGESSYEQYF.

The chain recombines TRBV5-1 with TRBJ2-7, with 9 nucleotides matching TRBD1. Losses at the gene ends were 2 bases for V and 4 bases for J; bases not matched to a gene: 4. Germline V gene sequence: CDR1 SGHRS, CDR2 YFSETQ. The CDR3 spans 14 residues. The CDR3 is CASSFMDRGYEQYF. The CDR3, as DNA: TGCGCCAGCAGCTTCATGGACAGGGGTTACGAGCAGTACTTC. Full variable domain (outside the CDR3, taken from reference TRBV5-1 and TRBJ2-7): KAGVTQTPRYLIKTRGQQVTLSCSPISGHRSVSWYQQTPGQGLQFLFEYFSETQRNKGNFPGRFSGRQFSNSRSEMNVSTLELGDSALYLCASSFMDRGYEQYFGPGTRLTVT.

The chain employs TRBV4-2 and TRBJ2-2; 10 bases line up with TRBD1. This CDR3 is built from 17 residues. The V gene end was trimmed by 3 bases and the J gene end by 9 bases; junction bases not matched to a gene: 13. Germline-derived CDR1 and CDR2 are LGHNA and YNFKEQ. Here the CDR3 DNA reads TGTGCCAGCAGCCAGTTATTTGTCGGGACAGGGGCCCGGGAGCTGTTTTTT. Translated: CASSQLFVGTGARELFF.

CDR3 DNA: TGTGCCAGCAGGGGACTAGCGGGGGGGCCAGATACGCAGTATTTT. As protein: CASRGLAGGPDTQYF. The chain carries TRBV6-1 and TRBJ2-3, with 16 bases identical to TRBD2. Trimming removed 6 bases from V and 4 bases from J; junction bases left unmatched: 1. The CDR3 length is 15 residues. CDR1 is MNHNS and CDR2 is SASEGT in the germline V gene.

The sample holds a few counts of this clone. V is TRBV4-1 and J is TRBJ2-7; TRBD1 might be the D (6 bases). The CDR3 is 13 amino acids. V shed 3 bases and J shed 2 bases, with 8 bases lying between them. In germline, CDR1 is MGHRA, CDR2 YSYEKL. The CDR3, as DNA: TGCGCCAGCAGCCAGGGGGCTACCTACGAGCAGTACTTC. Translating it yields CASSQGATYEQYF.

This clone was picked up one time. This CDR3 is CATSRGGVDRELFF. CDR3 nucleotides: TGTGCCACCAGCAGAGGCGGGGTCGATCGGGAGCTGTTTTTT. This chain uses TRBV15 with TRBJ2-2; tentative D call: TRBD2 (6 bases). This CDR3 is 14 amino acids long. The germline CDR1 and CDR2 sequences are LNHNV and YYDKDF (reference sequence). V lost 1 base, J lost 9 bases, and 12 bases lay in between. Together with reference TRBV15 and TRBJ2-2, the CDR3 gives the full variable domain: DAMVIQNPRYQVTQFGKPVTLSCSQTLNHNVMYWYQQKSSQAPKLLFHYYDKDFNNEADTPDNFQSRRPNTSFCFLDIRSPGLGDTAMYLCATSRGGVDRELFFGEGSRLTVL.